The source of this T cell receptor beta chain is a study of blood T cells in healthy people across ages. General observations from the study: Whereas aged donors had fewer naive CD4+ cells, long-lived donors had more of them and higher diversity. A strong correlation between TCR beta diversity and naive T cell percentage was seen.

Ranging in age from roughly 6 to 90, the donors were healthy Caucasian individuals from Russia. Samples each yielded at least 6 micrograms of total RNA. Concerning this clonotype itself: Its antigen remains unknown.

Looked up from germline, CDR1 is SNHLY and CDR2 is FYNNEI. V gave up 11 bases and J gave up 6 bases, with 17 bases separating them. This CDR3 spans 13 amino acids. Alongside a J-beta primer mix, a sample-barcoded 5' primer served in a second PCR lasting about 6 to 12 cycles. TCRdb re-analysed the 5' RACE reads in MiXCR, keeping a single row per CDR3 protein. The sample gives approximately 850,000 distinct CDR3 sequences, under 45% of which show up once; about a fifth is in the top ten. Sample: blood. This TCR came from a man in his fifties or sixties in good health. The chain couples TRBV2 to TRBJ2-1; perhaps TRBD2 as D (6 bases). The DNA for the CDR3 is TGTGCCTCGGCGCGTCTAGCGACCAATGAGCAGTTCTTC. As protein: CASARLATNEQFF. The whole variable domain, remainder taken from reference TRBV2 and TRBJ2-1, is EPEVTQTPSHQVTQMGQEVILRCVPISNHLYFYWYRQILGQKVEFLVSFYNNEISEKSEIFDDQFSVERPDGSNFTLKIRSTKLEDSAMYFCASARLATNEQFFGPGTRLTVL.